This TCR beta chain was identified in a study of CD8 T cells in Susac syndrome. RNA amounts of about 0.5 to 1 ug underwent reverse transcription with random hexamers. The amplification used immunoSEQ multiplex PCR on TCR beta CDR3; it spanned 54 Vbeta and 13 Jbeta. TCRdb reprocessed the immunoSEQ multiplex PCR reads with MiXCR, giving one entry per CDR3 protein. The profile shows 170,000 or so distinct CDR3 sequences, roughly 92% of them singletons. CD8+ and CD4+ T cells were negatively isolated; TEMRA cells were FACS-enriched. The V end was cut by 10 bases, the J end by 4 bases, with 15 bases between. Germline-derived CDR1 and CDR2 are SNHLY and FYNNEI. The length of the CDR3 is 13 residues.

This clonotype was obtained from a human donor with multiple sclerosis. This chain links TRBV2 with TRBJ2-3, with D unresolved. The sample taken for sequencing was CD4+ T cells from PBMCs. The CDR3 coding sequence is TGTGCCAACGTCAGAGAGAGTCCAGATACGCAGTATTTT. It specifies CANVRESPDTQYF.